This T cell receptor beta chain appears in the sequencing data of a study of blood T cell repertoires in COVID-19. The wider study: Material from acute and convalescent COVID-19 was sourced from the United States, Italy and Spain. The analysed material was cDNA or gDNA that came from T cells, B-cell-depleted T cells, or PBMCs.

While infection was still active, Seattle patients were enrolled and then followed longitudinally. Here immunoSEQ multiplex PCR was the method, and the copy in TCRdb shows in-frame clones only, minus some. The sample has about 350,000 clones, 88% seen once. This CDR3 contains 17 residues. The germline V gene encodes CDR1 SGHRS and CDR2 YFSETQ. V lost 0 bases to trimming and J lost 5 bases; unmatched junction nucleotides: 12. The sequencing sample was made of peripheral blood. The TCR comes from a woman in her 70s with COVID-19, enrolled during active disease. The V gene is TRBV5-1, the J gene TRBJ1-1; 8 bases fit TRBD1. The chain's CDR3 is CASSLGTLRGPRTEAFF. Here the CDR3 DNA reads TGCGCCAGCAGCTTGGGGACCCTCAGGGGGCCGAGAACTGAAGCTTTCTTT.